Following are 8 T cell receptor beta chains from one sample sequenced in a study of identical twins. TCRdb processed the 5' RACE reads anew with MiXCR; each CDR3 protein has one entry. The sample has around 1.7 million distinct CDR3 sequences; around a third are singletons. The sequenced material came from cord blood. These receptor sequences come from a newborn girl in good health.

This chain connects TRBV5-4 to TRBJ2-3; a weak D match, TRBD1 (6 bases). Germline CDR1 is SGHNT and CDR2 is YYREEE (reference sequence). Trimming left V 2 bases short and J 3 bases short, with 13 bases between. The CDR3 extends over 15 amino acids. The CDR3 region is CASSLYRVNTDTQYF. Here the CDR3 DNA reads TGTGCCAGCAGCTTATACAGGGTAAATACAGATACGCAGTATTTT.

J is TRBJ1-2 and V is TRBV20-1; D unresolved. V shed 8 bases and J shed 10 bases, with 14 bases lying between them. Looked up from germline, CDR1 is DFQATT and CDR2 is SNEGSKA (reference sequence). This CDR3 has 10 residues. Written as DNA, the CDR3 is TGCAGTCGTCGTTGCGTCCTCTACACCTTC. The encoded protein is CSRRCVLYTF.

This chain connects TRBV3-1 to TRBJ2-7; tentatively, D is TRBD1 or TRBD2 (5 bases each). This CDR3 is built from 12 residues. V was trimmed by 3 bases and J by 6 bases, leaving 9 bases between them. Germline V gives CDR1 LGHDT, CDR2 YNNKEL (reference sequence). The CDR3, as DNA: TGTGCCAGCAGCCAGTCGAGGGGCGAGCAGTACTTC. It codes for CASSQSRGEQYF.

This clonotype has just a few counts. The chain recombines TRBV15 with TRBJ1-2; tentative D call: TRBD1 (5 bases). The CDR3 consists of 14 residues. Germline CDR1 and CDR2: LNHNV and YYDKDF (reference sequence). Trimming cost V 5 bases and J 3 bases, with 13 bases left between them. This CDR3 is CATSGAGTYYGYTF. The CDR3 DNA is TGTGCCACCAGCGGCGCCGGGACCTACTATGGCTACACCTTC. Supplemented by reference TRBV15 and TRBJ1-2, the full variable domain reads DAMVIQNPRYQVTQFGKPVTLSCSQTLNHNVMYWYQQKSSQAPKLLFHYYDKDFNNEADTPDNFQSRRPNTSFCFLDIRSPGLGDTAMYLCATSGAGTYYGYTFGSGTRLTVV.

This chain uses TRBV2 with TRBJ2-7; D may correspond to TRBD1 or TRBD2 (5 bases each). CDR1 and CDR2 (germline): SNHLY, FYNNEI. Trimming shortened V by 3 bases and J by 9 bases, and 18 bases separated the two germline ends. This CDR3 spans 14 amino acids. The CDR3 loop reads CASSEGTLLRVQYF. CDR3 bases: TGTGCCAGCAGTGAGGGGACCTTGCTTAGGGTGCAGTACTTC.

The sample holds a few counts of this clonotype. CDR3 in amino acids: CASSPSQSETQYF. The CDR3 nucleotides read TGTGCCAGCAGTCCCTCGCAGAGTGAGACCCAGTACTTC. This chain connects TRBV28 to TRBJ2-5; D unresolved. CDR3 length: 13 amino acids. CDR1 MDHEN and CDR2 SYDVKM come from the germline V gene. Trimming pared 5 bases from V and 5 bases from J, leaving 12 bases between.

This chain links TRBV10-3 with TRBJ2-1; perhaps TRBD2 as D (5 bases). Germline assignment: CDR1 ENHRY and CDR2 SYGVKD. The CDR3 is 14 residues long. V lost 6 bases and J 8 bases, leaving 17 bases between the germline ends. CDR3 sequence: CAIRKAELVHEQFF. CDR3 bases: TGTGCCATCAGGAAAGCGGAGCTGGTCCATGAGCAGTTCTTC.

This clonotype showed up many times. The chain uses TRBV6-6 and TRBJ2-5, with 12 bases aligning to TRBD2. CDR1 is MNHNY, CDR2 SVGAGI, per germline (reference sequence). V dropped 6 bases and J dropped 2; count of bases not matched to a gene: 4. The CDR3 covers 15 residues. The CDR3: CASSATSGGQETQYF. The CDR3 bases are TGTGCCAGCAGCGCGACTAGCGGGGGTCAAGAGACCCAGTACTTC.